The rows below give T cell receptor beta chains drawn from one sample of a study of shared clonotypes between healthy human individuals. The assay was immunoSEQ multiplex PCR, and TCRdb's table has in-frame clones only and misses some. This table has some 1,400,000 clones, approximately 97% appearing once. Sample: naive CD4+ T cells sorted from blood. All receptors come from a young man in good health. Each CDR3 is given without its conserved first and last residue. Each record gives: V gene, clone size, CDR3 protein. The size entry is marked missing in some rows and otherwise reads once, few, many or a size class.

V gene: TRBV5-1
clone size: .
CDR3 protein: ASTPSIPHNEQF

V gene: TRBV5-5
clone size: once
CDR3 protein: ASTLPGRLNYGYT

V gene: TRBV9
clone size: once
CDR3 protein: ASSVAVGRSYEQY

V gene: TRBV7-8
clone size: .
CDR3 protein: ASSLARPGTGRIEQF

V gene: TRBV9
clone size: .
CDR3 protein: ASSGALGAGTGELF

V gene: TRBV5-1
clone size: .
CDR3 protein: ASSLRQETQY

V gene: TRBV29-1
clone size: .
CDR3 protein: SAAEDARGVRDTQY

V gene: TRBV27
clone size: .
CDR3 protein: ASSFQVRAGATHYEQF

V gene: TRBV5-6
clone size: .
CDR3 protein: ASSSKGRHSNQPQH

V gene: TRBV19
clone size: .
CDR3 protein: ASSLMGANTGELF

V gene: TRBV27
clone size: .
CDR3 protein: ASSFAGVNQPQH

V gene: TRBV5-1
clone size: .
CDR3 protein: ASSYNRGQNEKLF

V gene: TRBV5-1
clone size: few
CDR3 protein: ASSYLGQAYEQY

V gene: TRBV7-6
clone size: .
CDR3 protein: ASSGENDTQY

V gene: TRBV19
clone size: .
CDR3 protein: ASTFGQTNQPQH

V gene: TRBV10-3
clone size: .
CDR3 protein: AISDPRGSKVAF

V gene: TRBV10-3
clone size: .
CDR3 protein: AISESLVGTEAF

V gene: TRBV28
clone size: .
CDR3 protein: ASSLYLDRVSNQPQH

V gene: TRBV6-5
clone size: .
CDR3 protein: ASSYSHLGSPTEAF

V gene: TRBV7-2
clone size: .
CDR3 protein: ASSFWTADNTGELF

V gene: TRBV14
clone size: .
CDR3 protein: ASSGELNTEAF

V gene: TRBV28
clone size: .
CDR3 protein: ASSSVTQSYEQY

V gene: TRBV5-1
clone size: .
CDR3 protein: ASSFSAGTDTQY

V gene: TRBV18
clone size: .
CDR3 protein: ASSPTGGQGIHEQY

V gene: TRBV28
clone size: .
CDR3 protein: ASRLTVLNTEAF

V gene: TRBV6-1
clone size: .
CDR3 protein: ASSERQFQY

V gene: TRBV7-6
clone size: .
CDR3 protein: ASSLVWTGGRLETQY

V gene: TRBV7-9
clone size: once
CDR3 protein: ASSLIGLPGGQF

V gene: TRBV5-4
clone size: .
CDR3 protein: ASSLGTGAGELF

V gene: TRBV7-2
clone size: .
CDR3 protein: ASSLEVTTGRPRGETQY

V gene: TRBV7-9
clone size: once
CDR3 protein: ASSFLRASTETEAF

V gene: TRBV7-9
clone size: .
CDR3 protein: ASSLQGRRYEQY

V gene: TRBV29-1
clone size: .
CDR3 protein: SVVVGVRNLRNEQF

V gene: TRBV4-2
clone size: .
CDR3 protein: ASSQDLPSGSLTYEQY

V gene: TRBV5-4
clone size: once
CDR3 protein: ASSPNWDRGSIGELF

V gene: TRBV6-5
clone size: .
CDR3 protein: ASTETGTSTDTQY

V gene: TRBV28
clone size: .
CDR3 protein: ASSEGTVQETQY

V gene: TRBV10-1
clone size: .
CDR3 protein: ASSDFVAGDNEQF

V gene: TRBV18
clone size: .
CDR3 protein: ASSPPGWTPTGDEQF

V gene: TRBV2
clone size: once
CDR3 protein: ASSEAGLHSYEQY

V gene: TRBV7-8
clone size: once
CDR3 protein: ASRAGVYNEQF

V gene: TRBV5-4
clone size: .
CDR3 protein: ASRESPRGTEAF

V gene: TRBV28
clone size: .
CDR3 protein: ASSGLAGDTGELF

V gene: TRBV6-4
clone size: .
CDR3 protein: ASSVSGIRDTQY

V gene: TRBV7-2
clone size: .
CDR3 protein: ASSLYPSYEQY

V gene: TRBV9
clone size: .
CDR3 protein: ASSRSPSTDTQY

V gene: TRBV19
clone size: .
CDR3 protein: ASGRSGTYEQY

V gene: TRBV27
clone size: .
CDR3 protein: ASSRLRGETQY

V gene: TRBV2
clone size: .
CDR3 protein: ASSGDSPSYNEQF

V gene: TRBV7-9
clone size: .
CDR3 protein: ASSFSRREENEKLF

V gene: TRBV4-1
clone size: .
CDR3 protein: ASSPRATSGNGELF

V gene: TRBV7-7
clone size: .
CDR3 protein: ASSPVKGDSYEQY

V gene: TRBV7-2
clone size: .
CDR3 protein: ASSLEWGGNTIY

V gene: TRBV5-1
clone size: .
CDR3 protein: ASTMGQGIYNEQF

V gene: TRBV7-2
clone size: .
CDR3 protein: ASSREGGNYGYT

V gene: TRBV19
clone size: once
CDR3 protein: ASSPRTGTAYEQY

V gene: TRBV11-3
clone size: .
CDR3 protein: ASSLAGGQETQY